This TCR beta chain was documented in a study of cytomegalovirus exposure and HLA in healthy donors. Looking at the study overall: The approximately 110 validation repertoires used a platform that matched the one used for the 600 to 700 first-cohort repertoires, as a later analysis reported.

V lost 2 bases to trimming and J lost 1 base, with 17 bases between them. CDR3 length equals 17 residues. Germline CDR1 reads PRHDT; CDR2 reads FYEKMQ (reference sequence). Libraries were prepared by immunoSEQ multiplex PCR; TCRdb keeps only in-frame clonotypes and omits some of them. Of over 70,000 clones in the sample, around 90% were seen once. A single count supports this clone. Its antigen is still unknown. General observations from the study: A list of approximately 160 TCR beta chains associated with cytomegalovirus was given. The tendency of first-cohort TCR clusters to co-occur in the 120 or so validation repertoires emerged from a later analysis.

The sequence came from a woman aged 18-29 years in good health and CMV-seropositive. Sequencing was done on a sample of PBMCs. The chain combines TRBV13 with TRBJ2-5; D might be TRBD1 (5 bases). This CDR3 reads CASSLRERRQLQETQYF. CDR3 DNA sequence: TGTGCCAGCAGCTTAAGAGAAAGGAGACAGCTCCAAGAGACCCAGTACTTC.